The 28 T cell receptor beta chains below were found in one sample sequenced in a study of low-dose radiotherapy and immunotherapy resistance in tumors. First-strand cDNA used TRAV- and TRBV-specific primers, covering alpha and beta chains. Amplification of TCRs used a constant-region primer and V-primer adapter for around 19 PCR cycles. TCRdb re-called the reads through MiXCR, storing one row per CDR3 protein. The profile covers around 13,000 distinct CDR3 sequences, with about 74% appearing a single time and around 5% taken by the ten largest. These receptors came from a human donor with advanced metastatic prostate, ovarian, gallbladder or colorectal cancer (not recorded which). This table probably holds off-target reads from a library built for another chain.

The chain joins TRBV7-9 to TRBJ1-6; 9 bases map to TRBD1. Germline CDR1 is SEHNR and CDR2 is FQNEAQ (reference sequence). The trim removed 5 bases at V and 10 bases at J, leaving 9 bases unmatched. This CDR3 spans 15 amino acids. The CDR3 protein is CASSDRDREDSPLHF. CDR3 coding DNA: TGTGCCAGCAGCGACCGGGACAGGGAAGACTCACCCCTCCACTTT. The whole variable domain, filled in from reference TRBV7-9 and TRBJ1-6, reads DTGVSQNPRHKITKRGQNVTFRCDPISEHNRLYWYRQTLGQGPEFLTYFQNEAQLEKSRLLSDRFSAERPKGSFSTLEIQRTEQGDSAMYLCASSDRDREDSPLHFGNGTRLTVT.

The CDR3 spells CASSLQTSGGNTDTQYF. CDR3 coding DNA: TGTGCCAGCAGTTTACAGACTAGCGGGGGGAACACAGATACGCAGTATTTT. This sequence joins TRBV12-3 or TRBV12-4 and TRBJ2-3; TRBD2 matches 13 bases. The CDR3 is made up of 17 amino acids. After removal of 2 bases from V and 2 bases from J, the junction contained 4 bases not matched to a gene.

The sample holds one count of this clonotype. The chain employs TRBV5-6 and TRBJ2-5, with D perhaps being TRBD1 or TRBD2 (5 bases each). This CDR3 spans 13 amino acids. Germline CDR1 SGHDT, CDR2 YYEEEE. V was shortened by 4 bases and J by 4 bases, with 11 bases between the two germline ends. CDR3 bases: TGTGCCAGCAGCCGGGGCTCCAGAGAGACCCAGTACTTC. Translated, it gives CASSRGSRETQYF.

The gene calls are TRBV5-1 and TRBJ2-1, with D possibly TRBD1 on 6 matching bases. The CDR3 loop spans 13 amino acids. The ends were cut back, 0 bases at V and 10 bases at J, with 11 bases in the middle. In germline, CDR1 is SGHRS, CDR2 YFSETQ. As DNA, the CDR3 is TGCGCCAGCAGCTTGGACAGGGAGAGGGAGCAGTTCTTC. Its protein product is CASSLDREREQFF.

V and J are TRBV7-2 and TRBJ1-6; a possible D gene is TRBD1 (5 bases). The V end lost 8 bases, the J end lost 10 bases, and 18 bases lay between the germline ends. Per the germline V gene, CDR1 is SGHTA and CDR2 is FQGNSA. The CDR3 is 14 residues long. CDR3 in amino acids: CASSREGRESPLHF. CDR3 bases: TGTGCCAGCTCCAGGGAGGGACGTGAATCACCCCTCCACTTT.

This clonotype occurred once. The CDR3 reads CATSPRDLGKNIQYF. CDR3 bases: TGTGCCACCAGCCCCCGGGACCTTGGCAAAAACATTCAGTACTTC. The chain uses TRBV15 and TRBJ2-4; the D gene could be TRBD1 or TRBD2 (5 bases each). There are 15 residues in the CDR3. The V end was cut by 5 bases, the J end by 3 bases, with 14 bases between. Germline loops: CDR1 LNHNV, CDR2 YYDKDF (reference sequence).

The rearrangement uses TRBV7-2 and TRBJ2-1; TRBD1 agrees at 7 bases. The V segment lost 6 bases and the J segment 6 bases; nucleotides outside the gene matches: 14. There are 16 residues in the CDR3. Germline CDR1 reads SGHTA; CDR2 reads FQGNSA. CDR3: CASRSPVRDRGNEQFF. Written as DNA, the CDR3 is TGTGCCAGCAGATCCCCCGTTCGGGACAGAGGCAATGAGCAGTTCTTC.

The chain employs TRBV5-6 and TRBJ2-7; D ambiguous. V gave up 4 bases and J gave up 2 bases, with 10 bases separating them. This CDR3 comprises 13 residues. Germline V gene lookup returns CDR1 SGHDT and CDR2 YYEEEE. The DNA of the CDR3 is TGTGCCAGCAGCCGGACGGCTACCTACGAGCAGTACTTC. Amino acid sequence: CASSRTATYEQYF.

The V gene is TRBV19, the J gene TRBJ1-5; TRBD1 matches 8 bases. The germline gives CDR1 LNHDA, CDR2 SQIVND (reference sequence). The V gene end was trimmed by 5 bases and the J gene end by 9 bases; junction bases not matched to a gene: 9. This CDR3 spans 14 amino acids. CDR3 sequence reads: CASSLGQGKGPQHF. The DNA of the CDR3 is TGTGCCAGTAGTCTCGGACAGGGCAAGGGGCCCCAGCATTTT.

This clonotype turned up a few times. V is TRBV7-2 and J is TRBJ2-2, with 8 nucleotides matching TRBD2. The CDR3 totals 15 residues. Germline CDR1 SGHTA, CDR2 FQGNSA. Trimming removed 5 bases from V and 5 bases from J; junction bases left unmatched: 7. The CDR3 sequence is CASSQRGGITGELFF. The CDR3 nucleotides read TGTGCCAGCAGCCAACGGGGGGGAATTACCGGGGAGCTGTTTTTT.

This rearrangement joins TRBV5-1 to TRBJ2-1; 10 bases are shared with TRBD2. The CDR3 consists of 15 residues. V lost 0 bases and J lost 5; bases outside the gene matches: 2. Germline CDR1 is SGHRS and CDR2 is YFSETQ. CDR3 bases: TGCGCCAGCAGCTTGGGTCTAGCGGGAGACAATGAGCAGTTCTTC. Encoded protein: CASSLGLAGDNEQFF.

The rearrangement joins TRBV7-2 to TRBJ2-2, with 7 positions matching TRBD2. The CDR3 has 15 residues. Germline CDR1 reads SGHTA; CDR2 reads FQGNSA. Germline trimming cut 0 bases from V and 4 bases from J; bases unmatched to any gene: 2. CDR3 coding DNA: TGTGCCAGCAGCTTAGCATCGGGGGGCACCGGGGAGCTGTTTTTT. Amino acids: CASSLASGGTGELFF.

This clonotype was seen only once. V usage is TRBV19 and J usage is TRBJ2-6; 9 bases line up with TRBD1. Germline CDR1 reads LNHDA; CDR2 reads SQIVND (reference sequence). V was pared by 6 bases and J by 2 bases, with 11 bases of the junction left unmatched. This CDR3 spans 18 amino acids. This CDR3 is CASRPTGTGRAGANVLTF. For the CDR3, the DNA is TGTGCCAGTAGGCCCACCGGGACAGGGAGGGCTGGGGCCAACGTCCTGACTTTC.

This chain joins TRBV29-1 and TRBJ2-3; 10 bases align to TRBD1. Germline values: CDR1 SQVTM, CDR2 ANQGSEA. The CDR3 covers 15 residues. J lost 4 bases, V lost 6 bases, and 10 bases had no gene match. This CDR3 is CSVLPGQGSPDTQYF. CDR3 nucleotides: TGCAGCGTCCTACCGGGACAGGGGTCCCCAGATACGCAGTATTTT.

The chain employs TRBV3-1 and TRBJ2-1; 7 bases agree with TRBD2. This CDR3 has 13 residues. Trimming cost V 1 base and J 9 bases; bases outside gene matches: 3. Germline V CDR1 and CDR2: LGHDT, YNNKEL (reference sequence). The CDR3 DNA is TGTGCCAGCAGCCAAGTAAGGGAGGGTGAGCAGTTCTTC. Translating it yields CASSQVREGEQFF.

This sequence joins TRBV7-2 and TRBJ1-1, with 7 nucleotides matching TRBD1. CDR1 is SGHTA and CDR2 is FQGNSA in the germline V gene. The CDR3 length is 12 residues. V gave up 8 bases and J gave up 5 bases; unmatched junction bases: 5. In nucleotides, the CDR3 is TGTGCCAGCGGCAGGGGGGAAACTGAAGCTTTCTTT. This codes for CASGRGETEAFF.

The genes are TRBV5-6 and TRBJ2-3, with TRBD2 matching 8 bases. The V segment lost 4 bases and the J segment 1 base; nucleotides outside the gene matches: 11. This CDR3 spans 17 amino acids. CDR1 SGHDT and CDR2 YYEEEE come from the germline V gene. CDR3 loop: CASSPGGGGFRTDTQYF. In DNA, the CDR3 is TGTGCCAGCAGCCCCGGGGGGGGCGGGTTCCGCACAGATACGCAGTATTTT.

The chain joins TRBV5-6 to TRBJ2-5, with 9 bases identical to TRBD2. The CDR3 covers 17 residues. With 4 bases clipped from V and 3 bases from J, the junction kept 13 bases outside the gene matches. Per the germline V gene, CDR1 is SGHDT and CDR2 is YYEEEE. CDR3 in DNA: TGTGCCAGCAGCACTGCCCCCCCAGCGGGGGGAGAAGAGACCCAGTACTTC. Its translation: CASSTAPPAGGEETQYF.

This clonotype was observed a few times. The V and J genes are TRBV5-1 and TRBJ1-2; weak D call: TRBD1 (5 bases). The length of the CDR3 is 13 residues. Germline V gene lookup returns CDR1 SGHRS and CDR2 YFSETQ. Trimming took off 4 bases at V and 4 bases at J, with 11 bases between the two ends. The CDR3 loop is CASSAGRIYGYTF. The DNA for the CDR3 is TGCGCCAGCAGCGCGGGACGGATCTATGGCTACACCTTC.

The rearrangement uses TRBV23-1 and TRBJ1-5; no clear D. TRBV23-1 is an open reading frame, and its role is uncertain. The CDR3 is made up of 14 amino acids. Trimming stripped 0 bases from V and 0 bases from J, with 3 bases between. DNA of the CDR3: TGCGCCAGCAGTCAATCGGGTAGCAATCAGCCCCAGCATTTT. Its translation is CASSQSGSNQPQHF.

The chain is built from TRBV3-1 and TRBJ1-6; 8 nucleotides align to TRBD1. CDR1 and CDR2 from the germline V gene are LGHDT and YNNKEL (reference sequence). CDR3 size: 16 residues. V shed 1 base, J shed 10 bases, and the junction held 9 bases outside the gene matches. CDR3 residues: CASSQGETGGRSPLHF. The CDR3 DNA sequence: TGTGCCAGCAGCCAAGGAGAAACAGGGGGTAGATCACCCCTCCACTTT.

The chain is built from TRBV5-5 and TRBJ2-2; tentatively, D is TRBD2 (6 bases). Germline lookup yields CDR1 SGHKS and CDR2 YYEKEE (reference sequence). V lost 5 bases, J lost 4 bases, and 18 bases lay in between. The CDR3 consists of 16 residues. CDR3 sequence reads: CASRLFPGVRTGELFF. As DNA, the CDR3 is TGTGCCAGCAGGCTTTTCCCGGGAGTCCGCACCGGGGAGCTGTTTTTT.

The J gene is TRBJ2-1, the V gene TRBV6-1; 7 nucleotides line up with TRBD2. J lost 4 bases, V lost 5 bases, and 17 bases had no gene match. Germline assignment: CDR1 MNHNS and CDR2 SASEGT. The CDR3 consists of 18 residues. CDR3: CASSYGGLGGWVYNEQFF. CDR3 nucleotide sequence: TGTGCCAGCAGTTACGGGGGACTGGGAGGGTGGGTATACAATGAGCAGTTCTTC.

With respect to this clonotype: Sequence at one end of the junction differs from germline and may be a read error. The chain recombines TRBV14 with TRBJ1-2, with D unresolved. Germline V CDR1 and CDR2: SGHDN, FVKESK. CDR3 length: 11 residues. CDR3 bases: TGTGCCAGCAGCCAAGATTTCAGTAAGGCCTTC. This gives the protein CASSQDFSKAF. Full variable domain (missing parts from reference TRBV14 and TRBJ1-2): EAGVTQFPSHSVIEKGQTVTLRCDPISGHDNLYWYRRVMGKEIKFLLHFVKESKQDESGMPNNRFLAERTGGTYSTLKVQPAELEDSGVYFCASSQDFSKAFGSGTRLTVV.

This clonotype was observed a few times. The V gene is TRBV14, the J gene TRBJ1-5; D is undetermined. The CDR3 runs 13 residues. CDR1 is SGHDN and CDR2 is FVKESK in the germline V gene. The ends were cut back, 0 bases at V and 7 bases at J, with 7 bases in the middle. CDR3 coding DNA: TGTGCCAGCAGCCAAGATGAAAGACAGCCCCAGCATTTT. Protein: CASSQDERQPQHF.

V is TRBV5-1 and J is TRBJ1-2; tentatively, D is TRBD1 (6 bases). This CDR3 is 15 amino acids long. The germline gives CDR1 SGHRS, CDR2 YFSETQ. Trimming pared 4 bases from V and 0 bases from J, leaving 13 bases between. The CDR3 DNA follows: TGCGCCAGCAGCGGAGAGACAGGCGCTAACTATGGCTACACCTTC. Translating gives CASSGETGANYGYTF. Full variable domain (remainder filled in from reference TRBV5-1 and TRBJ1-2): KAGVTQTPRYLIKTRGQQVTLSCSPISGHRSVSWYQQTPGQGLQFLFEYFSETQRNKGNFPGRFSGRQFSNSRSEMNVSTLELGDSALYLCASSGETGANYGYTFGSGTRLTVV.

Comment on this clonotype: One end of the junction varies from germline; a read error may be responsible. The chain carries TRBV28 and TRBJ1-1; D unresolved. The CDR3 is made up of 16 amino acids. CDR1 and CDR2 from the germline V gene are MDHEN and SYDVKM. The CDR3: CATSAPQPSPNTEAFF. The CDR3 bases are TGTGCCACCAGTGCACCCCAACCGTCGCCGAACACTGAAGCTTTCTTT.

The chain joins TRBV20-1 to TRBJ1-3; D not resolved. V dropped 0 bases and J dropped 2 bases, with 8 bases sitting between them. This CDR3 contains 14 residues. Germline assignment: CDR1 DFQATT and CDR2 SNEGSKA (reference sequence). In nucleotides, the CDR3 is TGCAGTGCTAGAGAAGGAGGAACTGGAAACACCATATATTTT. This codes for CSAREGGTGNTIYF.